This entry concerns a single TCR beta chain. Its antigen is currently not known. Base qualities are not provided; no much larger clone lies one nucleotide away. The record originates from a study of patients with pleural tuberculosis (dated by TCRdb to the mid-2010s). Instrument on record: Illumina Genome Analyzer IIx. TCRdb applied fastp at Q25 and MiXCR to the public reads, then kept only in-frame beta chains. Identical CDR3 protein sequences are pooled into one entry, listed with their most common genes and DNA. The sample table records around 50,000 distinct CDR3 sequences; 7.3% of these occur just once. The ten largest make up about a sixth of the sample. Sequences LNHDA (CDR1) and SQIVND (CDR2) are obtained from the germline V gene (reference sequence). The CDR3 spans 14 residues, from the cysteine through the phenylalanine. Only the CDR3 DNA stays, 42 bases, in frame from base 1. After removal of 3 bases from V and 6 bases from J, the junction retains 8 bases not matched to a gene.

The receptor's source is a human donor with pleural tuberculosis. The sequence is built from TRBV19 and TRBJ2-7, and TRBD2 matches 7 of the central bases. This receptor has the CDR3 CASSMASGTCEQYF. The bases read TGTGCCAGTAGTATGGCTAGCGGTACCTGCGAGCAGTACTTC.